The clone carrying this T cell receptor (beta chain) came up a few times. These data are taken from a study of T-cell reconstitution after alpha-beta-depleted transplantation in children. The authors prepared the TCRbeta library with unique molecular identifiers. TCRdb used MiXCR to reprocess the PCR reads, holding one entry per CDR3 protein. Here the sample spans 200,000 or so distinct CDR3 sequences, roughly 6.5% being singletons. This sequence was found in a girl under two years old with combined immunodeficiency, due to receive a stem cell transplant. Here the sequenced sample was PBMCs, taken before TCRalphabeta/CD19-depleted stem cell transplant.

This CDR3 reads CAARVLRYEQYF. CDR3 DNA sequence: TGTGCCGCAAGGGTACTACGATACGAGCAGTACTTC. The V and J genes are TRBV21-1 and TRBJ2-7. TRBV21-1 constitutes a pseudogene. The CDR3 is 12 residues long.